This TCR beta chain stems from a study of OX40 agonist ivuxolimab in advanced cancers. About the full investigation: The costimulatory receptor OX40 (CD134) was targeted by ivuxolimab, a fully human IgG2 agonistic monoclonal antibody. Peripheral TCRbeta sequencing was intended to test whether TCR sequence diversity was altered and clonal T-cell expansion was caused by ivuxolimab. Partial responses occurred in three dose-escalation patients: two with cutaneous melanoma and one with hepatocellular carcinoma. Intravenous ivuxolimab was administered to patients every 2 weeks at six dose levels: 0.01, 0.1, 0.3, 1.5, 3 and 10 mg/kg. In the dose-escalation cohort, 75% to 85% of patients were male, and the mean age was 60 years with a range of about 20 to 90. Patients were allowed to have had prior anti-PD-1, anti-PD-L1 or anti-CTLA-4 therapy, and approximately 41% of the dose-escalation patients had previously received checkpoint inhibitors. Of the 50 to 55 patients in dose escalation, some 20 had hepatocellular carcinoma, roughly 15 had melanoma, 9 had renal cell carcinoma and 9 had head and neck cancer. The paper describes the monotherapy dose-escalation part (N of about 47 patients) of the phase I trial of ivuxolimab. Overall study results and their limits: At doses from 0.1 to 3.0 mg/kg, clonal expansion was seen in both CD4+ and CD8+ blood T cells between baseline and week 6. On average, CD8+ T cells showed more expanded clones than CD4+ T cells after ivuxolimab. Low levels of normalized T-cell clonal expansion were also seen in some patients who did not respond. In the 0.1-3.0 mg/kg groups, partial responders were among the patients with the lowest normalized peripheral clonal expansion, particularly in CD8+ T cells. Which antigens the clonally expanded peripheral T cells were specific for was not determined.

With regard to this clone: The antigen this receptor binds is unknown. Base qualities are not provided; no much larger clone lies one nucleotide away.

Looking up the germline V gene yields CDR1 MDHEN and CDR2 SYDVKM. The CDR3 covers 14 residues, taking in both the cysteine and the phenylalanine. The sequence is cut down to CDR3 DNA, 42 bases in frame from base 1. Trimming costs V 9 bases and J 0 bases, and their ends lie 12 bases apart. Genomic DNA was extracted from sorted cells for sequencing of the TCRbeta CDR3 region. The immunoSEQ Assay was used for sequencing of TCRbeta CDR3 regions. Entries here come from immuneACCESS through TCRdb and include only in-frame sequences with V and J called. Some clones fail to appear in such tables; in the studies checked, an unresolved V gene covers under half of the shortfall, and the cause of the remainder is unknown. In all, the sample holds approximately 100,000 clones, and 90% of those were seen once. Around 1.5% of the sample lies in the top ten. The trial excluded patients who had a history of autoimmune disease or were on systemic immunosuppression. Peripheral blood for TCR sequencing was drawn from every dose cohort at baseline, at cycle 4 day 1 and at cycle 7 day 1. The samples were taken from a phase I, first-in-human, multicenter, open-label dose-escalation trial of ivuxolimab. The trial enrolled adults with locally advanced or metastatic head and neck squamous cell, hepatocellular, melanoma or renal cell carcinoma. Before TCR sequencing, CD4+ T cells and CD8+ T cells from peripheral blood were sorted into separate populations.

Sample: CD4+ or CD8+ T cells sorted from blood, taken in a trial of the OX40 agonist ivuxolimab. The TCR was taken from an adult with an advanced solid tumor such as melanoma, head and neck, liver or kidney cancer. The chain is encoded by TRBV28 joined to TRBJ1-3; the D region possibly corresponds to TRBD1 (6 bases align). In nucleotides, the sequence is TGTGCCAGTAGGGGGTGGAGCTCTGGAAACACCATATATTTT. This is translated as CASRGWSSGNTIYF.